What follows are 17 T cell receptor beta chains derived from one specimen sequenced in a study of neurological immune-mediated disorders. MiXCR, applied by TCRdb to the 5' RACE reads, yields one record per CDR3 protein. The sample has roughly 50,000 distinct CDR3 sequences, approximately 11% seen once. Sequenced material: PBMCs. The receptor source for this set is an older woman with HTLV-1-associated myelopathy (HAM/TSP).

The table lists this clonotype with a few counts. The V gene is TRBV20-1, the J gene TRBJ2-7, with 7 bases aligning to TRBD2. Trimming at V came to 2 bases and at J to 3 bases, leaving 10 bases not matched to a gene. Per germline, CDR1 DFQATT and CDR2 SNEGSKA (reference sequence). This CDR3 comprises 15 residues. For the CDR3, the DNA is TGCAGTGCTAGACGAGCGGGGATACAAATCTACGAGCAGTACTTC. Its protein is CSARRAGIQIYEQYF.

This clonotype was seen ten or more times. V gene TRBV6-6 combines with J gene TRBJ1-1, with TRBD1 as a possible D gene (5 bases). This CDR3 region has 17 residues. The V gene lost 5 bases and the J gene lost 4 bases, with 23 bases spanning the gap. The V gene's germline CDR1 is MNHNY and CDR2 SVGAGI (reference sequence). The CDR3 nucleotides read TGTGCCAGCAGTGTGGACATTTCCCATCCTTTGAGCACTGAAGCTTTCTTT. Its protein is CASSVDISHPLSTEAFF.

This clonotype has at least ten counts. V usage is TRBV5-1 and J usage is TRBJ2-7, with D possibly TRBD1 on 6 matching bases. Germline V gives CDR1 SGHRS, CDR2 YFSETQ. The CDR3 totals 13 residues. V dropped 2 bases and J dropped 2 bases, with 8 bases sitting between them. The chain's CDR3 is CASSFGQTYEQYF. The CDR3 nucleotides are TGCGCCAGCAGCTTTGGACAGACCTACGAGCAGTACTTC.

This clonotype was picked up many times. The chain is built from TRBV5-1 and TRBJ2-1; D gene ambiguous. CDR1 is SGHRS and CDR2 is YFSETQ in the germline V gene. The CDR3 has 14 amino acids. Trimming shortened V by 2 bases and J by 5 bases, and 11 bases separated the two germline ends. DNA of the CDR3: TGCGCCAGCAGCTTTCTAAACGTCCACAATGAGCAGTTCTTC. The encoded protein is CASSFLNVHNEQFF.

This clonotype has ten or more counts. DNA of the CDR3: TGTGCCAGCAGTTTAGTTAGCCACACAGATACGCAGTATTTT. Translated: CASSLVSHTDTQYF. This chain connects TRBV12-3 or TRBV12-4 to TRBJ2-3; D unclear. This CDR3 contains 14 residues. The germline V and J ends were trimmed by 1 base and 2 bases, with 7 bases remaining between them.

This clonotype came up many times. The chain combines TRBV29-1 with TRBJ2-1; no clear D. CDR1 and CDR2 from the germline V gene are SQVTM and ANQGSEA. This CDR3 region has 12 residues. V lost 6 bases, J lost 3 bases, and 9 bases lay in between. The CDR3 sequence: CSVVGGYNEQFF. CDR3 nucleotides: TGCAGCGTGGTCGGCGGCTACAATGAGCAGTTCTTC.

This clonotype came up a few times. This chain uses TRBV16 with TRBJ1-2; D is uncertain. The ends were cut back, 0 bases at V and 7 bases at J, with 9 bases in the middle. This CDR3 contains 13 residues. CDR1 and CDR2 from the germline V gene are KGHSY and FQNENV. DNA of the CDR3: TGTGCCAGCAGCCAATCAGAGATCGGTGGCTACACCTTC. It encodes CASSQSEIGGYTF.

This sequence joins TRBV7-3 and TRBJ2-3; 9 bases fit TRBD2. This CDR3 comprises 15 residues. With V trimmed by 3 bases and J by 5 bases, 6 bases remained unmatched. Germline V gene sequence: CDR1 SGHTA, CDR2 FQGTGA. CDR3 amino acids: CASSFGGRVVDTQYF. DNA of the CDR3: TGTGCCAGCAGCTTTGGCGGGAGGGTAGTAGATACGCAGTATTTT.

This clonotype was detected ten times or more. The chain combines TRBV12-3 or TRBV12-4 with TRBJ2-1; TRBD1 agrees at 9 bases. This CDR3 has 15 residues. V was pared by 5 bases and J by 5 bases, with 7 bases of the junction left unmatched. The CDR3 sequence is CASSVTGGGNNEQFF. The CDR3 coding sequence is TGTGCCAGCAGTGTCACAGGGGGCGGAAACAATGAGCAGTTCTTC.

This clonotype was recorded many times. The chain employs TRBV3-1 and TRBJ1-5, with TRBD1 identical over 8 bases. Germline V gene sequence: CDR1 LGHDT, CDR2 YNNKEL (reference sequence). CDR3 length: 15 amino acids. The V and J ends lost 1 base and 4 bases, in that order; junction bases with no gene match: 3. Here the CDR3 reads CASSQATGGNQPQHF. CDR3 in DNA: TGTGCCAGCAGCCAAGCTACAGGGGGTAATCAGCCCCAGCATTTT.

This clonotype has ten or more counts. V and J are TRBV6-5 and TRBJ1-4, with 10 bases aligning to TRBD1. The CDR3 has 14 residues. The V segment lost 8 bases and the J segment 9 bases; nucleotides outside the gene matches: 9. CDR1 MNHEY and CDR2 SVGAGI come from the germline V gene. CDR3 region: CASSTGQGVKKLFF. For the CDR3, the DNA is TGTGCCAGCTCTACCGGACAGGGGGTAAAAAAACTGTTTTTT.

This clonotype was counted at least ten times. The V call is TRBV20-1, the J call TRBJ2-7, with D possibly TRBD2 on 5 matching bases. The V end lost 5 bases, the J end lost 2 bases, and 22 bases lay between the germline ends. The germline CDR1 and CDR2 sequences are DFQATT and SNEGSKA (reference sequence). The CDR3 totals 16 residues. The CDR3 protein is CSAAGPLVGSTYEQYF. DNA of the CDR3: TGCAGTGCTGCGGGCCCGCTTGTGGGATCTACCTACGAGCAGTACTTC.

This clonotype was observed at least ten times. The chain combines TRBV7-9 with TRBJ2-5, with 8 bases aligning to TRBD2. Germline CDR1 SEHNR, CDR2 FQNEAQ (reference sequence). J was trimmed by 2 bases and V by 5 bases; bases with no gene match: 10. The CDR3 covers 16 residues. The chain's CDR3 is CASSPGSGREQETQYF. DNA for the CDR3: TGTGCCAGCAGCCCCGGCAGCGGGAGAGAACAAGAGACCCAGTACTTC.

There are many counts of this clonotype. V and J are TRBV10-1 and TRBJ2-3, with 11 bases lining up with TRBD2. The CDR3 loop spans 17 amino acids. Germline V lookup: CDR1 WNHNN, CDR2 SYGVQD (reference sequence). With 1 base clipped from V and 3 bases from J, the junction kept 6 bases outside the gene matches. The chain's CDR3 is CASSEYLAGGRTDTQYF. In nucleotides, the CDR3 is TGCGCCAGCAGTGAGTACCTAGCGGGAGGCAGGACAGATACGCAGTATTTT.

This clonotype has ten or more counts. The rearrangement joins TRBV29-1 to TRBJ1-2, with D uncertain. With 5 bases removed from V and 4 bases from J, the gap between germline ends came to 14 bases. CDR3 size: 13 residues. Germline V gives CDR1 SQVTM, CDR2 ANQGSEA. In DNA, the CDR3 is TGCAGCGTTATGGTGGGGAGCTTCTATGGCTACACCTTC. Its protein is CSVMVGSFYGYTF.

There are many counts of this clonotype. This chain joins TRBV6-6 and TRBJ2-1; TRBD2 might be the D (5 bases). There are 11 residues in the CDR3. Germline loops: CDR1 MNHNY, CDR2 SVGAGI (reference sequence). Trimming cost V 9 bases and J 4 bases, with 7 bases left between them. DNA of the CDR3: TGTGCCAGTAGGAGGTACAATGAGCAGTTCTTC. Protein: CASRRYNEQFF.

This clonotype was seen repeatedly, ten times or more. This chain uses TRBV5-1 with TRBJ2-5; no definite D call. From germline, CDR1 is SGHRS and CDR2 YFSETQ. The CDR3 has 14 amino acids. V lost 0 bases, J lost 5 bases, and 11 bases lay in between. The CDR3 region is CASSLERAGETQYF. CDR3 nucleotides: TGCGCCAGCAGCTTGGAGCGAGCCGGGGAGACCCAGTACTTC.